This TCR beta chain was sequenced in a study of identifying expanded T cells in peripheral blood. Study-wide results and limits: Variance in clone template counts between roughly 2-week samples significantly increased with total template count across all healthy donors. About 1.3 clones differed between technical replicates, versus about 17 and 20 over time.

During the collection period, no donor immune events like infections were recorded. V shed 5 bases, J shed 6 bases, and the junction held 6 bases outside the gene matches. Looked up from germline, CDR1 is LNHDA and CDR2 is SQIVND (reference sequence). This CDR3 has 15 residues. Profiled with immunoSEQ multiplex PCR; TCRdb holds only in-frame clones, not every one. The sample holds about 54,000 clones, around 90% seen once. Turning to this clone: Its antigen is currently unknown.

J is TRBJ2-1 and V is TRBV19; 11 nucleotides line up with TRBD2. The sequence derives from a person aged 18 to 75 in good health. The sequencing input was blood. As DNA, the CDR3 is TGTGCCAGTAGTGAGTCGGGACTAGCGGTCAATGAGCAGTTCTTC. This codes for CASSESGLAVNEQFF.